The entry below describes one T cell receptor beta chain. This sample was included in a study of control samples from healthy donors and cancer patients. Assay: immunoSEQ multiplex PCR; the TCRdb copy retains only in-frame clones and omits some. The profile shows roughly 170,000 clones, roughly 95% of them singletons. The CDR3 is 20 residues long. Material: blood. This receptor was taken from a woman aged 60-75 years in good health. The rearrangement joins TRBV21-1 to TRBJ1-2; TRBD1 is taken as the D call from the table, unchecked against the DNA. TRBV21-1 is assigned pseudogene status. The CDR3 DNA reads TGTGCCAGCAGCAAAGCGAGAAAGGGACAGGGGATCAGGGGTATGGCTGGGTACACCTTC. Protein product: CASSKARKGQGIRGMAGYTF.